This TCR beta chain was obtained from a study of T-cell reconstitution after alpha-beta-depleted transplantation in children. The CDR3 covers 14 residues. CDR1 and CDR2 from the germline V gene are LGHNA and YSLEER. Trimming left V 4 bases short and J 1 base short, with 10 bases between. This clonotype appeared many times. Library preparation (for TCRbeta) was performed with unique molecular identifiers. TCRdb passed the PCR reads through MiXCR, listing each CDR3 protein once. The sample lists 640,000 or so distinct CDR3 sequences, over 15% occurring once. This receptor was identified in a human donor who donated a stem cell graft to a child with acute myeloid leukemia. Sequenced here: PBMCs from the stem cell graft donor, sampled from the stem cell graft. The chain has TRBV4-3 and TRBJ1-1; no definite D call. The CDR3 sequence: CASSPWAENTEAFF. Written as DNA, the CDR3 is TGCGCCAGCAGCCCCTGGGCGGAGAACACTGAAGCTTTCTTT.